This entry concerns a single TCR beta chain. No antigen is known for it. TCRdb processed the 5' RACE reads anew with MiXCR; each CDR3 protein has one entry. The table shows about 540,000 distinct CDR3 sequences, with 10% to 15% occurring only once. This specimen belongs to a study of CD8 T cells in ankylosing spondylitis. Points from the study as a whole: A number of the motif variants had already been described in reactive arthritis synovial fluid and blood. It was reported that disease-linked clones were significantly enriched in matched ankylosing spondylitis synovial fluid. Within ankylosing spondylitis blood, a TCR beta motif made up of roughly eight highly homologous variants appeared to be characteristic. Clones linked with disease were CD8+ and fairly uncommon in the peripheral blood.

V was pared by 3 bases and J by 1 base, with 19 bases between. There are 17 residues in the CDR3. Germline-derived CDR1 and CDR2 are DFQATT and SNEGSKA (reference sequence). The chain is built from TRBV20-1 and TRBJ2-1; possibly TRBD1 for D (6 bases). Source material: blood, either unsorted or a sorted T cell fraction (not recorded which). This TCR was sampled from a male donor with ankylosing spondylitis. CDR3 sequence (DNA): TGCAGTGCTAGGTCCGGATCTACAGGGCCTTCCTACAATGAGCAGTTCTTC. This encodes CSARSGSTGPSYNEQFF.